This is a list of T cell receptor beta chains from one sample in a study of blood T cell repertoires in COVID-19. TCRdb's table, derived via immunoSEQ multiplex PCR, lists solely in-frame clones and lacks some. Counted here are 70,000 to 85,000 clones, approximately 78% occurring once; the ten biggest clones make up 20% to 25%. Sequenced sample: peripheral blood. These receptors were taken from a human donor in a cohort sampled during active COVID-19. Both conserved end residues are part of each CDR3. Fields, in order: CDR3 DNA, CDR3 protein, V gene, CDR3 length, D gene, clone size, J gene. D genes are given only for firm matches. A clone size is listed for some rows: how often the clone was seen (once, few, many), or a class if it is expanded.

CDR3nt: TGCGCCAGCAGCTTGCTCCTAGCGGGGGGGTCCCAAGAGACCCAGTACTTC
CDR3aa: CASSLLLAGGSQETQYF
v_gene: TRBV5-1
len: 17
d_gene: TRBD2
abundance: -
j_gene: TRBJ2-5

CDR3nt: TGTGCCAGCAGTTTAGGGAGATACGAGCAGTACTTC
CDR3aa: CASSLGRYEQYF
v_gene: TRBV12-3/TRBV12-4
len: 12
d_gene: -
abundance: once
j_gene: TRBJ2-7

CDR3nt: TGTGCCAGCAGCTTAATCCCCCGGGGGGGGGCTAGCACAGATACGCAGTATTTT
CDR3aa: CASSLIPRGGASTDTQYF
v_gene: TRBV7-3
len: 18
d_gene: TRBD2
abundance: -
j_gene: TRBJ2-3

CDR3nt: TGTGCCACCAGTGACCCCACTAGCGGGGGAGAAGGGGATACGCAGTATTTT
CDR3aa: CATSDPTSGGEGDTQYF
v_gene: TRBV24-1
len: 17
d_gene: TRBD2
abundance: -
j_gene: TRBJ2-3

CDR3nt: TGTGCCAGCAGTTTATCAGATCAGCCCCAGCATTTT
CDR3aa: CASSLSDQPQHF
v_gene: TRBV28
len: 12
d_gene: -
abundance: -
j_gene: TRBJ1-5

CDR3nt: TGTGCCAGCAGTTCCCCTCTGGACAGACGAAGTATTCCCTACGAGCAGTACTTC
CDR3aa: CASSSPLDRRSIPYEQYF
v_gene: TRBV28
len: 18
d_gene: -
abundance: -
j_gene: TRBJ2-7

CDR3nt: TGTGCCAGCAGTTTAACACGCTTTAATGAAAAACTGTTTTTT
CDR3aa: CASSLTRFNEKLFF
v_gene: TRBV6-5
len: 14
d_gene: -
abundance: -
j_gene: TRBJ1-4

CDR3nt: TGTGCCAGCAGTTTAACAGGGCGGACTGAAGCTTTCTTT
CDR3aa: CASSLTGRTEAFF
v_gene: TRBV27
len: 13
d_gene: -
abundance: -
j_gene: TRBJ1-1

CDR3nt: TGTGCCAGCAGTTTATGGTCAGAGGCGGGTGGAGGCACAGATACGCAGTATTTT
CDR3aa: CASSLWSEAGGGTDTQYF
v_gene: TRBV28
len: 18
d_gene: -
abundance: -
j_gene: TRBJ2-3

CDR3nt: TGTGCCAGCACTCCCCGGGGGGGGAACACTGAAGCTTTCTTT
CDR3aa: CASTPRGGNTEAFF
v_gene: TRBV5-4
len: 14
d_gene: -
abundance: -
j_gene: TRBJ1-1

CDR3nt: TGTGCCAGCAGCGAGCCTGGGGCCAACGTCCTGACTTTC
CDR3aa: CASSEPGANVLTF
v_gene: TRBV7-2
len: 13
d_gene: -
abundance: -
j_gene: TRBJ2-6

CDR3nt: TGCGCCAGCAGGCAAACTAGCGGGGGGACCCCCTACGAGCAGTACTTC
CDR3aa: CASRQTSGGTPYEQYF
v_gene: TRBV5-1
len: 16
d_gene: TRBD2
abundance: many
j_gene: TRBJ2-7

CDR3nt: TGTGCCAGCTCCTCCTCAACACGGGGTGCCGGGGCCAACGTCCTGACTTTC
CDR3aa: CASSSSTRGAGANVLTF
v_gene: TRBV27
len: 17
d_gene: -
abundance: -
j_gene: TRBJ2-6

CDR3nt: TGTGCCAGCAGGACAGGGATGGCAAACGAAAAACTGTTTTTT
CDR3aa: CASRTGMANEKLFF
v_gene: TRBV27
len: 14
d_gene: TRBD1
abundance: few
j_gene: TRBJ1-4

CDR3nt: TGTGCCAGCAGCCCGGGGAGGGGAGGAAACAATGAGCAGTTCTTC
CDR3aa: CASSPGRGGNNEQFF
v_gene: TRBV11-3
len: 15
d_gene: TRBD2
abundance: -
j_gene: TRBJ2-1

CDR3nt: TGTGCCAGCAGCACCAGACAGGGGGCTGGGGAGACCCAGTACTTC
CDR3aa: CASSTRQGAGETQYF
v_gene: TRBV5-4
len: 15
d_gene: TRBD1
abundance: once
j_gene: TRBJ2-5

CDR3nt: TGCGCCAGCAGCAGCTTCCAGGGGGCGAATACGCAGTATTTT
CDR3aa: CASSSFQGANTQYF
v_gene: TRBV5-1
len: 14
d_gene: TRBD1
abundance: -
j_gene: TRBJ2-3

CDR3nt: TGTGCCAGCAGTTTTTCGAGCGATAACTATGGCTACACCTTC
CDR3aa: CASSFSSDNYGYTF
v_gene: TRBV28
len: 14
d_gene: -
abundance: once
j_gene: TRBJ1-2

CDR3nt: TGTGCCAGCACCCCCGTCTTCGGTGGGGGCCACGAGCAGTACTTC
CDR3aa: CASTPVFGGGHEQYF
v_gene: TRBV7-2
len: 15
d_gene: -
abundance: medium-sized
j_gene: TRBJ2-7

CDR3nt: TGTGCCAGCAGCCCCCGGGGGGGTAGCAATCAGCCCCAGCATTTT
CDR3aa: CASSPRGGSNQPQHF
v_gene: TRBV7-2
len: 15
d_gene: -
abundance: -
j_gene: TRBJ1-5

CDR3nt: TGCGCCAGCAGCTTGAGGGCGACTAGCGGGGCTACCTACAATGAGCAGTTCTTC
CDR3aa: CASSLRATSGATYNEQFF
v_gene: TRBV5-1
len: 18
d_gene: TRBD2
abundance: -
j_gene: TRBJ2-1

CDR3nt: TGCGCCAGCAGCTTTGCGGCGGGGTCCTACAATGAGCAGTTCTTC
CDR3aa: CASSFAAGSYNEQFF
v_gene: TRBV5-1
len: 15
d_gene: -
abundance: -
j_gene: TRBJ2-1

CDR3nt: TGTGCCAGCAGCCAAGGTCATAGGGGGCGACCCGAGCAGTACTTC
CDR3aa: CASSQGHRGRPEQYF
v_gene: TRBV3-1/TRBV3-2
len: 15
d_gene: TRBD1
abundance: -
j_gene: TRBJ2-7

CDR3nt: TGTGCCAGCAGCTTGGCGGCTGGAGGAGGTCTTAATTCACCCCTCCACTTT
CDR3aa: CASSLAAGGGLNSPLHF
v_gene: TRBV5-4
len: 17
d_gene: -
abundance: many
j_gene: TRBJ1-6

CDR3nt: TGTGCCAGCACATCTTCAGGGACCCAGTACTTC
CDR3aa: CASTSSGTQYF
v_gene: TRBV28
len: 11
d_gene: -
abundance: -
j_gene: TRBJ2-5

CDR3nt: TGCGCCAGCCCCTCATCCCGGGGGGATACGCAGTATTTT
CDR3aa: CASPSSRGDTQYF
v_gene: TRBV23-1
len: 13
d_gene: -
abundance: -
j_gene: TRBJ2-3

CDR3nt: TGTGCCAGCAGTTTTCCCAGAGGTAGCAATCAGCCCCAGCATTTT
CDR3aa: CASSFPRGSNQPQHF
v_gene: TRBV28
len: 15
d_gene: -
abundance: -
j_gene: TRBJ1-5

CDR3nt: TGTGCCAGCTCACCATTGTCAGGGGAGAATCAGCCCCAGCATTTT
CDR3aa: CASSPLSGENQPQHF
v_gene: TRBV18
len: 15
d_gene: -
abundance: -
j_gene: TRBJ1-5

CDR3nt: TGTGCCAGCAGTAGGACAGGGAGAGAAAACACCATATATTTT
CDR3aa: CASSRTGRENTIYF
v_gene: TRBV28
len: 14
d_gene: TRBD1
abundance: -
j_gene: TRBJ1-3

CDR3nt: TGTGCCACCGGGACTAAGGGAGAGACCCAGTACTTC
CDR3aa: CATGTKGETQYF
v_gene: TRBV10-3
len: 12
d_gene: TRBD2
abundance: -
j_gene: TRBJ2-5

CDR3nt: TGCAGCGTTGAAGATCCCAGGGGAAGGAGTGAGCAGTACTTC
CDR3aa: CSVEDPRGRSEQYF
v_gene: TRBV29-1
len: 14
d_gene: -
abundance: -
j_gene: TRBJ2-7

CDR3nt: TGCGCCAGCAGCTTGGCCCTCGGGGGTAACACTGAAGCTTTCTTT
CDR3aa: CASSLALGGNTEAFF
v_gene: TRBV5-1
len: 15
d_gene: -
abundance: many
j_gene: TRBJ1-1

CDR3nt: TGTGCCAGCAGTCCGGGACTAGCGGGGCACAATGAGCAGTTCTTC
CDR3aa: CASSPGLAGHNEQFF
v_gene: TRBV7-3
len: 15
d_gene: TRBD2
abundance: -
j_gene: TRBJ2-1

CDR3nt: TGTGCCAGCAGTGATGGGCCGGACAGGGACCGGTTCTTC
CDR3aa: CASSDGPDRDRFF
v_gene: TRBV2
len: 13
d_gene: TRBD1
abundance: once
j_gene: TRBJ2-1

CDR3nt: TGCGCCAGCAGGGGCGGGAGCACCTACGAGCAGTACTTC
CDR3aa: CASRGGSTYEQYF
v_gene: TRBV5-1
len: 13
d_gene: TRBD2
abundance: -
j_gene: TRBJ2-7

CDR3nt: TGTGCCAGCAGCTTCTTCGGGGAGGGTGGAAACACCATATATTTT
CDR3aa: CASSFFGEGGNTIYF
v_gene: TRBV9
len: 15
d_gene: -
abundance: -
j_gene: TRBJ1-3

CDR3nt: TGCGCCAGCAGTGAGCTTCGGAACACCGGGGAGCTGTTTTTT
CDR3aa: CASSELRNTGELFF
v_gene: TRBV10-1
len: 14
d_gene: -
abundance: -
j_gene: TRBJ2-2

CDR3nt: TGTGCCAGCAGCCAGCTAATGGGACAGGGAAACTATGGCTACACCTTC
CDR3aa: CASSQLMGQGNYGYTF
v_gene: TRBV5-5
len: 16
d_gene: TRBD1
abundance: once
j_gene: TRBJ1-2

CDR3nt: TGTGCCAGCAGCGTCGTCGGGGCCAACGTCCTGACTTTC
CDR3aa: CASSVVGANVLTF
v_gene: TRBV9
len: 13
d_gene: -
abundance: -
j_gene: TRBJ2-6

CDR3nt: TGTGCCAGTAGTCCCGGACAGGGCTGGGGTAATGAAAAACTGTTTTTT
CDR3aa: CASSPGQGWGNEKLFF
v_gene: TRBV19
len: 16
d_gene: TRBD1
abundance: -
j_gene: TRBJ1-4

CDR3nt: TGTGCGAGTAGGGTGGGACAGGGGGCAAAGAACACCGGGGAGCTGTTTTTT
CDR3aa: CASRVGQGAKNTGELFF
v_gene: TRBV19
len: 17
d_gene: TRBD1
abundance: -
j_gene: TRBJ2-2

CDR3nt: TGTGCCAGTAGTATTAGGGGGCAGGGCCCCCTCGAGCAGTACTTC
CDR3aa: CASSIRGQGPLEQYF
v_gene: TRBV19
len: 15
d_gene: TRBD1
abundance: -
j_gene: TRBJ2-7

CDR3nt: TGTGCCAGTAGTATAGCCGGGGAAAGCTACGAGCAGTACTTC
CDR3aa: CASSIAGESYEQYF
v_gene: TRBV19
len: 14
d_gene: -
abundance: -
j_gene: TRBJ2-7

CDR3nt: TGTGCCAGCAGTTTATCGGGGACAGGGGGTAGCAATCAGCCCCAGCATTTT
CDR3aa: CASSLSGTGGSNQPQHF
v_gene: TRBV27
len: 17
d_gene: TRBD1
abundance: -
j_gene: TRBJ1-5

CDR3nt: TGTGCCAGCAGCCTCACGGACAGCCGGACGCTCTATGGCTACACCTTC
CDR3aa: CASSLTDSRTLYGYTF
v_gene: TRBV5-5
len: 16
d_gene: -
abundance: -
j_gene: TRBJ1-2

CDR3nt: TGTGCCAGCAGCACGATCACAGGGTTAGTGGGAAACACCATATATTTT
CDR3aa: CASSTITGLVGNTIYF
v_gene: TRBV13
len: 16
d_gene: -
abundance: -
j_gene: TRBJ1-3

CDR3nt: TGTGCCAGCAGTGAAGCGGGCAGGGGGCACGGCACAGATACGCAGTATTTT
CDR3aa: CASSEAGRGHGTDTQYF
v_gene: TRBV6-1
len: 17
d_gene: TRBD1
abundance: few
j_gene: TRBJ2-3

CDR3nt: TGTGCCAGCAGTGAAGTAAAAGTACAGGGATATTCCTACGAGCAGTACTTC
CDR3aa: CASSEVKVQGYSYEQYF
v_gene: TRBV2
len: 17
d_gene: -
abundance: -
j_gene: TRBJ2-7

CDR3nt: TGTGCCAGTAGTAGAGATTATAGCAATCAGCCCCAGCATTTT
CDR3aa: CASSRDYSNQPQHF
v_gene: TRBV19
len: 14
d_gene: -
abundance: -
j_gene: TRBJ1-5

CDR3nt: TGTGCCAGCAGTCCCAAGACGGGATCAGGGGAATTGAACACTGAAGCTTTCTTT
CDR3aa: CASSPKTGSGELNTEAFF
v_gene: TRBV27
len: 18
d_gene: -
abundance: -
j_gene: TRBJ1-1

CDR3nt: TGTGCCAGCAGACGTCCCGGGACAGGGGTAGAGACCCAGTACTTC
CDR3aa: CASRRPGTGVETQYF
v_gene: TRBV28
len: 15
d_gene: TRBD1
abundance: -
j_gene: TRBJ2-5

CDR3nt: TGTGCCAGTAGAACAGGGGCTTCACCCCTCCACTTT
CDR3aa: CASRTGASPLHF
v_gene: TRBV19
len: 12
d_gene: TRBD1
abundance: -
j_gene: TRBJ1-6